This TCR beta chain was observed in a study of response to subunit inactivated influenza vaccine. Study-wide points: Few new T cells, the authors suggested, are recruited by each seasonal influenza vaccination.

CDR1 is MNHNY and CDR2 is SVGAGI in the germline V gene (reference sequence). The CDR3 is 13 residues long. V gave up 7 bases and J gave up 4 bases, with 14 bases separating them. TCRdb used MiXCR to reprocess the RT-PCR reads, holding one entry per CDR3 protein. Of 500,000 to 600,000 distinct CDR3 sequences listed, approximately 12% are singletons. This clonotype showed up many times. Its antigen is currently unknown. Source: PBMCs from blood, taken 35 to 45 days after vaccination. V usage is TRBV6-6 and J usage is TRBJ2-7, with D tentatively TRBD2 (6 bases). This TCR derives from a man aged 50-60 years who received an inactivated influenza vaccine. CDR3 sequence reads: CASNLGGKYEQYF. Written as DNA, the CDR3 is TGTGCCAGCAACCTAGGCGGGAAGTACGAGCAGTACTTC.